This section outlines one TCR beta chain sequence together with its context. Its antigen is unknown. The CDR3 runs to 14 residues. V lost 6 bases and J lost 4, with 13 bases in between. This entry is derived from a study of identical twins. One entry per CDR3 protein results from TCRdb running MiXCR on the 5' RACE reads. The sample carries 500,000 to 600,000 distinct CDR3 sequences, 20% to 25% recorded once. Study-level points and caveats: Reduced insertions were recorded for abundant cord blood beta clonotypes, with no such pattern in memory repertoires. Invariant MAIT and iNKT cells could partly confound zero-insertion analyses.

These same records also appear under a second study, on T cells expressing NK-cell markers. According to that study: Of the CD8+ T cell pool in roughly 6 donors, roughly 1.0-8% was accounted for by dominant NKG2C+ clonotypes. The CD3+CD56-NKG2C+ fraction was also led by these clonotypes in a handful of donors.

Sequencing was done on a sample of CD4+ T cells sorted from blood. The clonotype was recovered from a woman younger than 35 in good health. The chain links TRBV12-3 or TRBV12-4 to TRBJ1-3; D is unclear. The CDR3: CASRVGNSGNTIYF. The CDR3 nucleotides are TGTGCCAGCAGAGTAGGTAACTCCGGAAACACCATATATTTT.